The present T cell receptor beta chain was sequenced within a study of vaccination and CD4 T cells after COVID-19. Study overall: Drawing of post-COVID samples took place a median roughly 92 days after diagnosis (range 35 to 161). General study findings and limits: From a median of roughly 21 to 38, SARS-CoV-2-reactive clonotypes increased, though not significantly.

Germline CDR1 SGHVS, CDR2 FQNEAQ. CDR3 size: 16 residues. The germline V and J ends were trimmed by 1 base and 0 bases, with 11 bases remaining between them. Described treatment: roughly ten-day PBMC culture with coronavirus spike peptide pools or control peptides (ViraFEST assay). This clonotype showed up just a few times. The antigen is undetermined. An Oncomine TCR Beta short-read assay was used to sequence the DNA from cultured CD4+ T cells. Using its own MiXCR run on the PCR reads, TCRdb lists one record per CDR3 protein. The sample includes roughly 16,000 distinct CDR3 sequences, nearly 80% of them seen just once.

Sequences were derived from CD4+ T cells from blood, cultured in vitro, sampled after SARS-CoV-2 vaccination. This receptor was obtained from a human donor who received a COVID-19 vaccine. The chain carries TRBV7-8 and TRBJ2-3; D is perhaps TRBD1 (6 bases). CDR3 DNA sequence: TGTGCCAGCAGCTTAGTTACAGGGAAGAGCACAGATACGCAGTATTTT. Translating gives CASSLVTGKSTDTQYF.